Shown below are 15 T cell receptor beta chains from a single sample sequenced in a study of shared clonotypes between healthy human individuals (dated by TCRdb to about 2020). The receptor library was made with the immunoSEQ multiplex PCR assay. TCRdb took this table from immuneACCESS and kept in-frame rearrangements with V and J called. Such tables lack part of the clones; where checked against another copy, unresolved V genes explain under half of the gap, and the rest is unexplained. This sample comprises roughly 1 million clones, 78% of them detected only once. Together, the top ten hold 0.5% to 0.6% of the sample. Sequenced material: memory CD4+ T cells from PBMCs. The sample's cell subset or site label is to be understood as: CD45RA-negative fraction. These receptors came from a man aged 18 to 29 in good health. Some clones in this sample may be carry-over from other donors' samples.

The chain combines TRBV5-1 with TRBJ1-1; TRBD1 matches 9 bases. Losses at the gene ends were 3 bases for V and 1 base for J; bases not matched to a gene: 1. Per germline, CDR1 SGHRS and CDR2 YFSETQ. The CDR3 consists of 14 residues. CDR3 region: CASSWDRANTEAFF. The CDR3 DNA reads TGCGCCAGCAGCTGGGACAGGGCGAACACTGAAGCTTTCTTT.

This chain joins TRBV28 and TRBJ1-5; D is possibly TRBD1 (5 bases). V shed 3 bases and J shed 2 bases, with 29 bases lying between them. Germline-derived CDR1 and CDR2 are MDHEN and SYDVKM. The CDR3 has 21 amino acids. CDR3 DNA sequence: TGTGCCAGCAGTTTTTCCGACGGGGCGACGTTTTTGGTTTTTGGCAATCAGCCCCAGCATTTT. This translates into CASSFSDGATFLVFGNQPQHF.

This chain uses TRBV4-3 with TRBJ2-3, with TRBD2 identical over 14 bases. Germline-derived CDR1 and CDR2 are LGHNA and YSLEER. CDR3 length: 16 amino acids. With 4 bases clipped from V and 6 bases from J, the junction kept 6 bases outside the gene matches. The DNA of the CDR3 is TGCGCCAGCAGCCCGGGGACTAGCGGGAGAGGGGATACGCAGTATTTT. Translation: CASSPGTSGRGDTQYF.

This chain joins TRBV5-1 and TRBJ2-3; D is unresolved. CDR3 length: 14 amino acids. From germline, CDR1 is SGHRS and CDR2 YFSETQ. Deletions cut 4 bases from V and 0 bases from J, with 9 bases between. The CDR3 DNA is TGCGCCAGCAGCGAGGCGGCTAGCACAGATACGCAGTATTTT. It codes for CASSEAASTDTQYF.

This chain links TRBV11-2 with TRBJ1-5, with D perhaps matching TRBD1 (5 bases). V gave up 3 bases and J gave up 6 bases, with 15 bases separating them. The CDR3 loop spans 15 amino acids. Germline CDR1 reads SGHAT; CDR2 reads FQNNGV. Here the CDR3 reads CASSLTLGQGQPQHF. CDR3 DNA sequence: TGTGCCAGCAGCTTGACTCTGGGGCAGGGTCAGCCCCAGCATTTT.

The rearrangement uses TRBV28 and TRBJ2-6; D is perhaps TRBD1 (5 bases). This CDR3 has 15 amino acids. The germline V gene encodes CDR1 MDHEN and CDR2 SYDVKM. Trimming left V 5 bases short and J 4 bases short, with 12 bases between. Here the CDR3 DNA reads TGTGCCAGCAGTCCCGCCAGGGCGGGGGCCAACGTCCTGACTTTC. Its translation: CASSPARAGANVLTF.

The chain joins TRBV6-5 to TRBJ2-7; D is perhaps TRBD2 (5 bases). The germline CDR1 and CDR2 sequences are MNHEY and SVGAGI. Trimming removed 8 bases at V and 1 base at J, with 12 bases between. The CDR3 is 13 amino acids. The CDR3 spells CASGRLNSYEQYF. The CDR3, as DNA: TGTGCCAGCGGAAGACTAAATTCCTACGAGCAGTACTTC.

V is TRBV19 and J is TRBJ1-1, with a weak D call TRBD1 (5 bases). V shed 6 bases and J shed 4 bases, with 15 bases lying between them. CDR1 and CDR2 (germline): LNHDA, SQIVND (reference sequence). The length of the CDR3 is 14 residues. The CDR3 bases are TGTGCCAGTAGCGATGACAGACCCCCCACTGAAGCTTTCTTT. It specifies CASSDDRPPTEAFF.

The CDR3 region has the DNA TGTGCCTGGAGTGTGAAGGGGAACACTGAAGCTTTCTTT. Translating gives CAWSVKGNTEAFF. The genes are TRBV30 and TRBJ1-1; D uncertain. This CDR3 comprises 13 residues. V shed 0 bases and J shed 1 base, with 6 bases lying between them. Germline V gene sequence: CDR1 GTSNPN, CDR2 SVGIG (reference sequence).

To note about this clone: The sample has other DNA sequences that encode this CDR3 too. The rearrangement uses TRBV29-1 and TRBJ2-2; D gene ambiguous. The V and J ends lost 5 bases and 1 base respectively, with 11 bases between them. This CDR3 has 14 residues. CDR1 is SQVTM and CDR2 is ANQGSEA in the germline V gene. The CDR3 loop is CSVFGALNTGELFF. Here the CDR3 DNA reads TGCAGCGTTTTTGGTGCTTTGAACACCGGGGAGCTGTTTTTT.

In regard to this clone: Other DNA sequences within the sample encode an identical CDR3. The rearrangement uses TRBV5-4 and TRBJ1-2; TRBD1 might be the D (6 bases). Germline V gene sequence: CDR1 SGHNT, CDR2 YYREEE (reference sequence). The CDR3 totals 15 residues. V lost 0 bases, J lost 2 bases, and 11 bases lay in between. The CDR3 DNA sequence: TGTGCCAGCAGCTTGGCCGGGGGGGGCAACTATGGCTACACCTTC. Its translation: CASSLAGGGNYGYTF.

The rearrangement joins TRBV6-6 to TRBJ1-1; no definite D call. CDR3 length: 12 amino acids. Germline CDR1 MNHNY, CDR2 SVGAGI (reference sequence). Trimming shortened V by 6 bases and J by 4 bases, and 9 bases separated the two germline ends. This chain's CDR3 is CASSVGSTEAFF. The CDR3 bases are TGTGCCAGCAGCGTGGGGAGCACTGAAGCTTTCTTT.

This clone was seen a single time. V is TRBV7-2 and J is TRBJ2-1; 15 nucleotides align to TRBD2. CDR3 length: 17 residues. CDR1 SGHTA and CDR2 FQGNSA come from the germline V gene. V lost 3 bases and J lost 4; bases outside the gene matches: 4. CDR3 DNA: TGTGCCAGCAGCTTGAGGACTAGCGGGAGGGTATACAATGAGCAGTTCTTC. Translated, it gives CASSLRTSGRVYNEQFF.

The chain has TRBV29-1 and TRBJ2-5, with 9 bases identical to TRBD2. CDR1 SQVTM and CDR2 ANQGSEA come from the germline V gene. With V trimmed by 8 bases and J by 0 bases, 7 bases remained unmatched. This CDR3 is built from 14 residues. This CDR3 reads CSTRTSADQETQYF. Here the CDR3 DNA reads TGCAGCACAAGGACTAGCGCCGACCAAGAGACCCAGTACTTC.

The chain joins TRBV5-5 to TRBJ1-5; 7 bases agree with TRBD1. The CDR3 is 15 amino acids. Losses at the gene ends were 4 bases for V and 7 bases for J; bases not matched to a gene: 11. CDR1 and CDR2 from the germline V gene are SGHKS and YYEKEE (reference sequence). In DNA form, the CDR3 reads TGTGCCAGCAGCGAGACGGTGACAGGGAGGCAGCCCCAGCATTTT. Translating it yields CASSETVTGRQPQHF.